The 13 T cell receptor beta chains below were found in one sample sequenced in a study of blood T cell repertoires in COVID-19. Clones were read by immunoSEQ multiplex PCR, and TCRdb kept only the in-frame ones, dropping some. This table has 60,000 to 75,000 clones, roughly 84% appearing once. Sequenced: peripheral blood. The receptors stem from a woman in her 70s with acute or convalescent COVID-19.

Written as DNA, the CDR3 is TGCAGCGTAGTTTCTCAACAGGCCAACACTGAAGCTTTCTTT. Its translation is CSVVSQQANTEAFF. The V call is TRBV29-1, the J call TRBJ1-1, with D possibly TRBD1 on 5 matching bases. CDR3 size: 14 residues. The V gene lost 6 bases and the J gene lost 2 bases, with 16 bases spanning the gap. Germline V gene sequence: CDR1 SQVTM, CDR2 ANQGSEA.

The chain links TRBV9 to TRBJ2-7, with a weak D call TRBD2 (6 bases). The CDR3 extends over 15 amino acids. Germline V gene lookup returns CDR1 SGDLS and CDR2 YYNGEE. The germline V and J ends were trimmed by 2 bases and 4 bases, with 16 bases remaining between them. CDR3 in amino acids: CASSVAGTLGYEQYF. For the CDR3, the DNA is TGTGCCAGCAGCGTGGCGGGGACCCTCGGGTACGAGCAGTACTTC.

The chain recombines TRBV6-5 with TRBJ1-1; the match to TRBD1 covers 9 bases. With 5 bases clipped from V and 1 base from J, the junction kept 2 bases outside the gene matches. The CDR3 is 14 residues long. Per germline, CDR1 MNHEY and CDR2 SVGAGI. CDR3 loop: CASSRGQGNTEAFF. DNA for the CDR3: TGTGCCAGCAGTAGGGGACAGGGGAACACTGAAGCTTTCTTT.

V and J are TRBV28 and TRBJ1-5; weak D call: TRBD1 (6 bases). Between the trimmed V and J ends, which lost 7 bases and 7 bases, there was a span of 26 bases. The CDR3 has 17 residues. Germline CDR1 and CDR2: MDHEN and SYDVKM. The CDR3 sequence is CASKAVEGRGGQQPQHF. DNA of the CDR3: TGTGCCAGCAAGGCGGTGGAAGGACGAGGGGGACAACAGCCCCAGCATTTT.

In DNA form, the CDR3 reads TGTGCCAGCAGTACGACAGGGAATGGCTACACCTTC. It encodes CASSTTGNGYTF. The chain carries TRBV6-2 or TRBV6-3 and TRBJ1-2, with 7 nucleotides matching TRBD1. Per germline, CDR1 MNHEY and CDR2 SVGEGT. The CDR3 is made up of 12 amino acids. V shed 5 bases and J 6 bases; nucleotides not matched to a gene: 3.

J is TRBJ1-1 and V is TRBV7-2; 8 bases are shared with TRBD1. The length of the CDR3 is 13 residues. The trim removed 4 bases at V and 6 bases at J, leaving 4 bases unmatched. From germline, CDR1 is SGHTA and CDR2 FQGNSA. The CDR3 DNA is TGTGCCAGCAGCTCACAGGGGGGATCTGAAGCTTTCTTT. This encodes CASSSQGGSEAFF. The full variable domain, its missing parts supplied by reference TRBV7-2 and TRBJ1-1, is GAGVSQSPSNKVTEKGKDVELRCDPISGHTALYWYRQSLGQGLEFLIYFQGNSAPDKSGLPSDRFSAERTGGSVSTLTIQRTQQEDSAVYLCASSSQGGSEAFFGQGTRLTVV.

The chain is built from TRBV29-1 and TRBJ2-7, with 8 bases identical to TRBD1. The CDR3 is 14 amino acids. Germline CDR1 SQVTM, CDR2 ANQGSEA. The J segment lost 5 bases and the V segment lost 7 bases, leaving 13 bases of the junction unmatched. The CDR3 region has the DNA TGCAGCGGGGGACAAGGACAGGGTAGCAACGAGCAGTACTTC. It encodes CSGGQGQGSNEQYF.

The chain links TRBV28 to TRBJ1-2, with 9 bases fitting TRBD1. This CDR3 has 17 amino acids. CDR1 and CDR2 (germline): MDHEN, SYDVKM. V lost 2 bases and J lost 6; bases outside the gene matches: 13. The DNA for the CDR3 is TGTGCCAGCAGTTTAGATAACCAACAGGGGGCAGTGGATGGCTACACCTTC. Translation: CASSLDNQQGAVDGYTF.

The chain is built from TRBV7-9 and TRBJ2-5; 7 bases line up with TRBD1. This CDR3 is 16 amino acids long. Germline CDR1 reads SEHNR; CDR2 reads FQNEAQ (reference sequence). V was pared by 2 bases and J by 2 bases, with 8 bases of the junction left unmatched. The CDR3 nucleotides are TGTGCCAGCAGCTTATCGACAGGGCTCGGGCAAGAGACCCAGTACTTC. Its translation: CASSLSTGLGQETQYF.

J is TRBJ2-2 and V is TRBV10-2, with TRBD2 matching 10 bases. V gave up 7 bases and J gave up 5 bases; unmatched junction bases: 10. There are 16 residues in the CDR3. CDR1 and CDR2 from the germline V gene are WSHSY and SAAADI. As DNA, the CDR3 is TGCGCCAGCACCATTAAAGCGGGGGGGCTAACCGGGGAGCTGTTTTTT. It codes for CASTIKAGGLTGELFF.

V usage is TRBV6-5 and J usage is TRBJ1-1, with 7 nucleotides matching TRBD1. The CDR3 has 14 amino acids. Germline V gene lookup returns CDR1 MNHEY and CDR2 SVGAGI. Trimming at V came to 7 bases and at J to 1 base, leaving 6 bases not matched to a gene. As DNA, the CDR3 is TGTGCCAGCAAGTTCGGACAGGCGAACACTGAAGCTTTCTTT. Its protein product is CASKFGQANTEAFF.

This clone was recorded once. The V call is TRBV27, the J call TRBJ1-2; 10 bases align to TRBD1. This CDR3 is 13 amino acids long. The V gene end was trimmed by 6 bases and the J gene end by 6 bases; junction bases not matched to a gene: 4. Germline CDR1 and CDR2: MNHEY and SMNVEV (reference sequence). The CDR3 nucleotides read TGTGCCAGCAGGACAGGGGGCGGGAATGGCTACACCTTC. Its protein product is CASRTGGGNGYTF.

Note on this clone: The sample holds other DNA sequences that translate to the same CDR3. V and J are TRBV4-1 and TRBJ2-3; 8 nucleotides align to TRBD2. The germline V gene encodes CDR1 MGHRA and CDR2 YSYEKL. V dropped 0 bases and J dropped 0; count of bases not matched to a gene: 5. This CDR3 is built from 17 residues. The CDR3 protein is CASSQDGGGSSTDTQYF. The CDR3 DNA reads TGCGCCAGCAGCCAAGACGGCGGGGGGTCTAGCACAGATACGCAGTATTTT.